The clone carrying this TCR beta chain has more than one count but fewer than ten. Through a sample-barcoded 5' primer and a J-beta primer mix, a second PCR was run for roughly 6 to 11 cycles. TCRdb ran MiXCR on the 5' RACE reads and lists one entry per CDR3 protein. The data contain 1.5 million to 2 million distinct CDR3 sequences, about 30% of them singletons. The data stem from a study of blood T cells in healthy people across ages. The CDR3 extends over 14 amino acids. Unmatched junction bases numbered 9, after V lost 6 bases and J lost 5 bases. Germline V lookup: CDR1 MDHEN, CDR2 SYDVKM. The sequence was obtained from a woman in her twenties or thirties in good health. V is TRBV28 and J is TRBJ1-1, with 7 nucleotides matching TRBD1. The sample taken for sequencing was blood. CDR3 protein: CASSATDRPTEAFF. The DNA of the CDR3 is TGTGCCAGCAGCGCCACGGACAGGCCAACTGAAGCTTTCTTT.